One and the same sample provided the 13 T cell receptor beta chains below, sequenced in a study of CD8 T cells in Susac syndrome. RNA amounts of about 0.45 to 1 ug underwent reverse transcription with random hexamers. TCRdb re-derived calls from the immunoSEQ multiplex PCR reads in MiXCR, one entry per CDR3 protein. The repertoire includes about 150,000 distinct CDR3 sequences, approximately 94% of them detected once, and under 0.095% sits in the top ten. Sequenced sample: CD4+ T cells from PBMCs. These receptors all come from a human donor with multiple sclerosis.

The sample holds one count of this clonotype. The CDR3 spells CASSKGTAPYGYTF. CDR3 in DNA: TGTGCCAGCAGCAAAGGGACAGCTCCCTATGGCTACACCTTC. The rearrangement joins TRBV9 to TRBJ1-2; the match to TRBD1 covers 7 bases. V gave up 4 bases and J gave up 4 bases; unmatched junction bases: 7. This CDR3 region has 14 residues. Germline V gene sequence: CDR1 SGDLS, CDR2 YYNGEE.

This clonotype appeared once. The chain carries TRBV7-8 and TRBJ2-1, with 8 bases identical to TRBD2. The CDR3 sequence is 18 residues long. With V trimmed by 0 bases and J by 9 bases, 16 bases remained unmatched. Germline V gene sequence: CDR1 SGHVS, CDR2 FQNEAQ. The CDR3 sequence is CASSLALGEAGVRAEQFF. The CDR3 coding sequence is TGTGCCAGCAGCTTAGCTTTGGGGGAAGCGGGGGTTAGGGCTGAGCAGTTCTTC.

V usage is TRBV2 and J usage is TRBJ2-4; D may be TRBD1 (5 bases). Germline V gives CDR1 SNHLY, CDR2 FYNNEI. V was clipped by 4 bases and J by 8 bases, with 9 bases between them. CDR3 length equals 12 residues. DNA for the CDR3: TGTGCCAGCAGTGTAGGGGTTTACATTCAGTACTTC. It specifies CASSVGVYIQYF.

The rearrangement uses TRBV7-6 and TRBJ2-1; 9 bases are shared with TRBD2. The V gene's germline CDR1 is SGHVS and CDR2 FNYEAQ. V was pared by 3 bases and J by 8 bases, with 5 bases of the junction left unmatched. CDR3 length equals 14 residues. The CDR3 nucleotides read TGTGCCAGCAGCTTGGGTAGCGGGAGCTATGAGCAGTTCTTC. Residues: CASSLGSGSYEQFF.

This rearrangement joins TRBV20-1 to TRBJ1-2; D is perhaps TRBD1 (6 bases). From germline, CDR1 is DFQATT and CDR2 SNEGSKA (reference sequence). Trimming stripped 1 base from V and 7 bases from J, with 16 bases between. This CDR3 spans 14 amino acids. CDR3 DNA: TGCAGTGCTAGAGTAGGATCAGGGGATGGTGGCTACACCTTC. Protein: CSARVGSGDGGYTF.

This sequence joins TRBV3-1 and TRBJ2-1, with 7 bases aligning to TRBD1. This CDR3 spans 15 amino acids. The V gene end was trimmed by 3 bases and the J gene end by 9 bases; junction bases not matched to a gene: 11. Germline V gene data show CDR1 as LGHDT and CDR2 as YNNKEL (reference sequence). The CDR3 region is CASSHGRGGSAEQFF. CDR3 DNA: TGTGCCAGCAGCCACGGTAGAGGGGGCTCTGCTGAGCAGTTCTTC.

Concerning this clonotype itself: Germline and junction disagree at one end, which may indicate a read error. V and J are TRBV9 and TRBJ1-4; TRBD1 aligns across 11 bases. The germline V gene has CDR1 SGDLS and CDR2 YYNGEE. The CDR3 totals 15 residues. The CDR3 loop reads CANSVEGQGAQKLFF. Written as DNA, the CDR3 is TGTGCCAACAGCGTAGAAGGACAGGGGGCGCAAAAACTGTTTTTT. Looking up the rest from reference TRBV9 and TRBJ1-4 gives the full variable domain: DSGVTQTPKHLITATGQRVTLRCSPRSGDLSVYWYQQSLDQGLQFLIQYYNGEERAKGNILERFSAQQFPDLHSELNLSSLELGDSALYFCANSVEGQGAQKLFFGSGTQLSVL.

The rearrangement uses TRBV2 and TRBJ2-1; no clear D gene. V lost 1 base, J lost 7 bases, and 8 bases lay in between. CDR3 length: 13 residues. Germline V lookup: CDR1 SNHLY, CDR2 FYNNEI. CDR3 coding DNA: TGTGCCAGCAGTGAAGGGATGACAAATGAGCAGTTCTTC. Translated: CASSEGMTNEQFF.

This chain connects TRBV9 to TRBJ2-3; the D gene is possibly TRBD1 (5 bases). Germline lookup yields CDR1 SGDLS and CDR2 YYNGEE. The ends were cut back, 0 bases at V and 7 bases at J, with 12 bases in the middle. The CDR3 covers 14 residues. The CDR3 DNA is TGTGCCAGCAGCGTAGGTCAGGGTTCGAATACGCAGTATTTT. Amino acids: CASSVGQGSNTQYF.

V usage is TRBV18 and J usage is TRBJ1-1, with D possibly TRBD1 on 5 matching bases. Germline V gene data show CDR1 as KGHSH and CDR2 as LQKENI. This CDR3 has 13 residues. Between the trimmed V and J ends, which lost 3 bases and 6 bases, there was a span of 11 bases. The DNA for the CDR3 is TGTGCCAGCTCACCCTCGGGGCATCCTGAAGCTTTCTTT. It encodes CASSPSGHPEAFF. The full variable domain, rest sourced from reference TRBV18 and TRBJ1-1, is NAGVMQNPRHLVRRRGQEARLRCSPMKGHSHVYWYRQLPEEGLKFMVYLQKENIIDESGMPKERFSAEFPKEGPSILRIQQVVRGDSAAYFCASSPSGHPEAFFGQGTRLTVV.

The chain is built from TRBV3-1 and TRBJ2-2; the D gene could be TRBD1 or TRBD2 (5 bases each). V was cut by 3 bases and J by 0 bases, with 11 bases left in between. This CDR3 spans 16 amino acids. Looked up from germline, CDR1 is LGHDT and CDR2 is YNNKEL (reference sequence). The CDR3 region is CASSQPGTTNTGELFF. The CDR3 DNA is TGTGCCAGCAGCCAGCCCGGGACCACGAACACCGGGGAGCTGTTTTTT.

DNA of the CDR3: TGTGCCAGCATGAGCTACGGCAGGGGTGTAACCGGGGAGCTGTTTTTT. It specifies CASMSYGRGVTGELFF. The chain joins TRBV6-1 to TRBJ2-2; D perhaps matches TRBD1 (6 bases). Between the trimmed V and J ends, which lost 7 bases and 5 bases, there was a span of 20 bases. The germline gives CDR1 MNHNS, CDR2 SASEGT. The CDR3 contains 16 residues.

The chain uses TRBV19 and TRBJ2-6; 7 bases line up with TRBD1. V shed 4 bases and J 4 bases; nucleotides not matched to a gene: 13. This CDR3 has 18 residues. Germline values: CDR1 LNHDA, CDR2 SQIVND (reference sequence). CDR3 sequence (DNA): TGTGCCAGTAGTAGACAAACAGGGGTCACTGCCGGGGCCAACGTCCTGACTTTC. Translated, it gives CASSRQTGVTAGANVLTF.